The 17 T cell receptor beta chains below come from one sample, sequenced in a study of T-cell memory formation after mild COVID-19. Each CDR3 protein is one row after TCRdb ran MiXCR on the 5' RACE reads. The sample contains 250,000 to 350,000 distinct CDR3 sequences, 15% to 20% of which appear only once. The sequenced sample was PBMCs or a T cell subset sorted from them (not recorded which). These receptors were taken from a man younger than 35 who had mild COVID-19 (a few samples of this study predate the infection). Cell type and time point are not known.

The rearrangement uses TRBV6-2 or TRBV6-3 and TRBJ1-2; tentatively, D is TRBD1 (6 bases). CDR1 is MNHEY and CDR2 is SVGEGT in the germline V gene. V gave up 6 bases and J gave up 4 bases, with 9 bases separating them. The length of the CDR3 is 12 residues. CDR3 in DNA: TGTGCCAGCAGAATAGGGGGCTATGGCTACACCTTC. Translation: CASRIGGYGYTF.

This clonotype has only a few counts. The rearrangement joins TRBV9 to TRBJ1-4; tentatively, D is TRBD1 (6 bases). Per germline, CDR1 SGDLS and CDR2 YYNGEE. Between the trimmed V and J ends, which lost 7 bases and 7 bases, there was a span of 17 bases. This CDR3 has 14 residues. This CDR3 reads CASGPAGAGEKLFF. The DNA for the CDR3 is TGTGCCAGCGGGCCTGCGGGGGCCGGTGAAAAACTGTTTTTT.

This clonotype was observed a few times. The chain employs TRBV6-2 or TRBV6-3 and TRBJ2-7, with 8 bases aligning to TRBD2. Germline CDR1 MNHEY, CDR2 SVGEGT. Trimming at V came to 8 bases and at J to 3 bases, leaving 12 bases not matched to a gene. The CDR3 runs 15 residues. The CDR3 loop is CASSPGGGIRYEQYV. Here the CDR3 DNA reads TGTGCCAGCTCCCCAGGCGGGGGGATACGCTACGAGCAGTACGTC.

The genes are TRBV2 and TRBJ1-2, with 7 bases matching TRBD1. The CDR3 has 15 residues. Germline assignment: CDR1 SNHLY and CDR2 FYNNEI. V lost 7 bases and J lost 0; bases outside the gene matches: 8. The CDR3 region has the DNA TGTGCCAGCACCAGAGACAGGGAAGCTAACTATGGCTACACCTTC. Residues: CASTRDREANYGYTF. Full variable domain (outside the CDR3, taken from reference TRBV2 and TRBJ1-2): EPEVTQTPSHQVTQMGQEVILRCVPISNHLYFYWYRQILGQKVEFLVSFYNNEISEKSEIFDDQFSVERPDGSNFTLKIRSTKLEDSAMYFCASTRDREANYGYTFGSGTRLTVV.

This clonotype was seen a few times. The CDR3 reads CASSPLQVSGNTIYF. The CDR3 nucleotides read TGTGCCAGCTCACCCCTACAGGTCTCTGGAAACACCATATATTTT. The rearrangement joins TRBV18 to TRBJ1-3; tentatively, D is TRBD1 (5 bases). Germline CDR1 reads KGHSH; CDR2 reads LQKENI. This CDR3 has 15 amino acids. Trimming shortened V by 3 bases and J by 0 bases, and 9 bases separated the two germline ends.

This clonotype was seen ten or more times. The junction departs from germline at one end; a sequencing error may be responsible. The rearrangement uses TRBV5-1 and TRBJ1-1; D is ambiguous. Germline values: CDR1 SGHRS, CDR2 YFSETQ. This CDR3 has 13 residues. The CDR3, as DNA: TGTGCCAGCAGCTTGGGGATGAACACTGAAGCTTTCTTT. Its protein product is CASSLGMNTEAFF.

V usage is TRBV12-3 or TRBV12-4 and J usage is TRBJ1-5, with D uncertain. The CDR3 loop spans 15 amino acids. With 2 bases removed from V and 3 bases from J, the gap between germline ends came to 11 bases. The DNA of the CDR3 is TGTGCCAGCAGTTTATGGGGTTGGGTCAATCAGCCCCAGCATTTT. This gives the protein CASSLWGWVNQPQHF.

This clonotype was detected only a few times. The chain is built from TRBV24-1 and TRBJ2-5; D call uncertain. The CDR3 extends over 16 amino acids. Trimming stripped 4 bases from V and 0 bases from J, with 14 bases between. Per the germline V gene, CDR1 is KGHDR and CDR2 is SFDVKD. The CDR3 spells CATSDRRLNYQETQYF. The CDR3 region has the DNA TGTGCCACCAGTGACAGACGCTTGAATTACCAAGAGACCCAGTACTTC.

The chain carries TRBV7-9 and TRBJ2-6, with D possibly matching TRBD1 (7 bases). The germline gives CDR1 SEHNR, CDR2 FQNEAQ (reference sequence). Deletions cut 5 bases from V and 2 bases from J, with 13 bases between. The CDR3 extends over 16 amino acids. CDR3 sequence (DNA): TGTGCCAGCAGCGGGGGGACAGTTACTGGGGCCAACGTCCTGACTTTC. Translated: CASSGGTVTGANVLTF.

This rearrangement joins TRBV11-2 to TRBJ2-3; the D is unclear. The CDR3 runs to 10 residues. With 6 bases removed from V and 6 bases from J, the gap between germline ends came to 4 bases. CDR1 and CDR2 from the germline V gene are SGHAT and FQNNGV. As DNA, the CDR3 is TGTGCCAGCAGGGGGGATACGCAGTATTTT. Protein sequence: CASRGDTQYF. Variable domain in full (rest from reference TRBV11-2 and TRBJ2-3): EAGVAQSPRYKIIEKRQSVAFWCNPISGHATLYWYQQILGQGPKLLIQFQNNGVVDDSQLPKDRFSAERLKGVDSTLKIQPAKLEDSAVYLCASRGDTQYFGPGTRLTVL.

V gene TRBV7-2 combines with J gene TRBJ2-3; D not certain. V was clipped by 6 bases and J by 3 bases, with 7 bases between them. The CDR3 has 12 residues. Germline CDR1 SGHTA, CDR2 FQGNSA. This CDR3 is CASRKQTDTQYF. CDR3 nucleotide sequence: TGTGCCAGCAGAAAACAGACAGATACGCAGTATTTT. Using reference TRBV7-2 and TRBJ2-3 for the parts outside the CDR3, the full variable domain is GAGVSQSPSNKVTEKGKDVELRCDPISGHTALYWYRQSLGQGLEFLIYFQGNSAPDKSGLPSDRFSAERTGGSVSTLTIQRTQQEDSAVYLCASRKQTDTQYFGPGTRLTVL.

The genes are TRBV5-6 and TRBJ1-1; D gene unclear. Germline V gene data show CDR1 as SGHDT and CDR2 as YYEEEE. The CDR3 loop spans 11 amino acids. Trimming took 4 bases from V and 0 from J, leaving 1 base between them. CDR3 sequence: CASSVNTEAFF. The CDR3 nucleotides are TGTGCCAGCAGCGTGAACACTGAAGCTTTCTTT. Complete variable domain (other parts from reference TRBV5-6 and TRBJ1-1): DAGVTQSPTHLIKTRGQQVTLRCSPKSGHDTVSWYQQALGQGPQFIFQYYEEEERQRGNFPDRFSGHQFPNYSSELNVNALLLGDSALYLCASSVNTEAFFGQGTRLTVV.

This clonotype has a count of ten or more. J is TRBJ2-3 and V is TRBV7-6; 9 bases fit TRBD2. The CDR3 runs to 14 residues. Trimming took 2 bases from V and 4 from J; bases not matched to a gene: 1. Germline CDR1 and CDR2: SGHVS and FNYEAQ. The CDR3 sequence is CASSLIAGADTQYF. The CDR3, as DNA: TGTGCCAGCAGCTTAATAGCGGGGGCAGATACGCAGTATTTT. Based on the CDR3 plus reference TRBV7-6 and TRBJ2-3, the full variable domain is GAGVSQSPRYKVTKRGQDVALRCDPISGHVSLYWYRQALGQGPEFLTYFNYEAQQDKSGLPNDRFSAERPEGSISTLTIQRTEQRDSAMYRCASSLIAGADTQYFGPGTRLTVL.

This clonotype was seen only a few times. This chain joins TRBV5-1 and TRBJ1-4, with 7 bases lining up with TRBD1. Germline V gives CDR1 SGHRS, CDR2 YFSETQ. V lost 6 bases, J lost 4 bases, and 3 bases stayed unmatched. The length of the CDR3 is 13 residues. The CDR3 DNA reads as TGCGCCAGCATGGGACAGAATAATGAAAAACTGTTTTTT. The encoded protein is CASMGQNNEKLFF.

The genes are TRBV6-5 and TRBJ1-2, with D possibly being TRBD1 (6 bases). Germline CDR1 is MNHEY and CDR2 is SVGAGI. V gave up 6 bases and J gave up 4 bases, with 21 bases separating them. The CDR3 spans 16 residues. CDR3 loop: CASRGTETGRGYGYTF. CDR3 coding DNA: TGTGCCAGCAGGGGGACGGAGACAGGTCGGGGCTATGGCTACACCTTC.

The chain combines TRBV25-1 with TRBJ1-3; D might be TRBD1 (6 bases). CDR1 is MGHDK and CDR2 is SYGVNS in the germline V gene. Trimming took off 6 bases at V and 2 bases at J, with 11 bases between the two ends. The CDR3 sequence is 14 residues long. The CDR3 loop is CASRDDRTGNTIYF. Here the CDR3 DNA reads TGTGCCAGCAGAGACGACAGGACTGGAAACACCATATATTTT. Using reference TRBV25-1 and TRBJ1-3 for the parts outside the CDR3, the full variable domain is EADIYQTPRYLVIGTGKKITLECSQTMGHDKMYWYQQDPGMELHLIHYSYGVNSTEKGDLSSESTVSRIRTEHFPLTLESARPSHTSQYLCASRDDRTGNTIYFGEGSWLTVV.

The chain couples TRBV7-2 to TRBJ2-4; maybe TRBD1 (6 bases). Germline loops: CDR1 SGHTA, CDR2 FQGNSA. Trimming removed 6 bases from V and 6 bases from J, with 24 bases in between. The CDR3 is 17 residues long. This CDR3 reads CASRGTRTIKGGNIQYF. CDR3 coding DNA: TGTGCCAGCAGGGGAACTAGGACGATCAAAGGGGGAAACATTCAGTACTTC.